Shown below are 9 T cell receptor beta chains from a single sample sequenced in a study of OX40 agonist ivuxolimab in advanced cancers. Measured with immunoSEQ multiplex PCR; TCRdb has only the in-frame clones, and not every one. This sample has about 64,000 clones; around 83% occur once, and the top ten carry around 3%. Material: CD4+ or CD8+ T cells sorted from blood, obtained in a trial of the OX40 agonist ivuxolimab. All receptors come from an adult with an advanced solid tumor such as melanoma, head and neck, liver or kidney cancer.

The chain is built from TRBV2 and TRBJ2-5; D might be TRBD1 or TRBD2, each matching 5 bases. V gave up 4 bases and J gave up 5 bases, with 11 bases separating them. This CDR3 comprises 13 residues. Germline V gene sequence: CDR1 SNHLY, CDR2 FYNNEI. The CDR3 reads CASSATGTETQYF. DNA of the CDR3: TGTGCCAGCAGTGCCACCGGGACGGAGACCCAGTACTTC.

The chain has TRBV11-2 and TRBJ2-7; tentative D call: TRBD1 (6 bases). V was trimmed by 2 bases and J by 2 bases, leaving 10 bases between them. Germline V gene data show CDR1 as SGHAT and CDR2 as FQNNGV. CDR3 length equals 14 residues. CDR3 nucleotide sequence: TGTGCCAGCAGCTTAAACAGGGTGGCCTACGAGCAGTACTTC. Its protein is CASSLNRVAYEQYF.

The chain employs TRBV30 and TRBJ2-5; D might be TRBD1 or TRBD2, each matching 6 bases. The CDR3 contains 14 residues. The germline V gene encodes CDR1 GTSNPN and CDR2 SVGIG (reference sequence). V dropped 3 bases and J dropped 5 bases, with 16 bases sitting between them. CDR3 bases: TGTGCCTGGAGGCGAGGGGGACTTGGGGAGACCCAGTACTTC. Translating gives CAWRRGGLGETQYF.

The rearrangement joins TRBV10-3 to TRBJ2-7; perhaps TRBD2 as D (5 bases). The CDR3 sequence is 17 residues long. V was trimmed by 6 bases and J by 0 bases, leaving 21 bases between them. CDR1 ENHRY and CDR2 SYGVKD come from the germline V gene. This CDR3 is CAIRETHHSGSSYEQYF. The CDR3 coding sequence is TGTGCCATCAGAGAGACTCACCACAGTGGGAGCTCCTACGAGCAGTACTTC.

This clone occurred a few times. The chain employs TRBV7-2 and TRBJ2-7; D may be TRBD1 (6 bases). Germline CDR1 reads SGHTA; CDR2 reads FQGNSA. V lost 5 bases to trimming and J lost 7 bases, with 15 bases between them. This CDR3 region has 13 residues. The CDR3 spells CASSLRQDGEQYF. CDR3 nucleotide sequence: TGTGCCAGCAGCCTACGACAGGACGGGGAGCAGTACTTC.

The genes are TRBV9 and TRBJ1-1; D gene uncertain. The CDR3 runs to 15 residues. Germline V gene data show CDR1 as SGDLS and CDR2 as YYNGEE. Trimming left V 0 bases short and J 1 base short, with 10 bases between. The CDR3 loop is CASSVGVRRNTEAFF. DNA of the CDR3: TGTGCCAGCAGCGTAGGGGTCAGGCGGAACACTGAAGCTTTCTTT.

This rearrangement joins TRBV21-1 to TRBJ2-1; the table's D gene call, TRBD2, was not cross checked with the DNA. TRBV21-1 is reported as a pseudogene. This CDR3 has 16 residues. DNA of the CDR3: TGTGCCAGCAGCAAAGAATGGAGCGGAGATTACAATGAGCAGTTCTTC. It specifies CASSKEWSGDYNEQFF.

The gene calls are TRBV7-2 and TRBJ1-5, with no clear D. V lost 0 bases and J lost 1, with 7 bases in between. The CDR3 sequence is 15 residues long. Germline CDR1 SGHTA, CDR2 FQGNSA. The CDR3 here is CASSLAGRSNQPQHF. CDR3 nucleotides: TGTGCCAGCAGCTTAGCTGGACGGAGCAATCAGCCCCAGCATTTT.

This chain joins TRBV6-6 and TRBJ2-5; 8 nucleotides agree with TRBD1. The CDR3 has 13 amino acids. V shed 6 bases and J 3 bases; nucleotides not matched to a gene: 3. Germline V lookup: CDR1 MNHNY, CDR2 SVGAGI (reference sequence). The CDR3 region has the DNA TGTGCCAGCAGCCTGGGACAGGAAGAGACCCAGTACTTC. Amino acid sequence: CASSLGQEETQYF.